This TCR beta chain originates from a study of early T cells in non-severe SARS-CoV-2 infection. Each cDNA molecule carried a unique molecular identifier. TCRdb passed the 5' RACE reads through MiXCR, listing each CDR3 protein once. The table shows 35,000 to 50,000 distinct CDR3 sequences, with 5.5% to 6.5% occurring only once. With V trimmed by 2 bases and J by 2 bases, 8 bases remained unmatched. Germline CDR1 MNHEY, CDR2 SMNVEV (reference sequence). This CDR3 has 16 residues. Study conclusions and caveats: Comparison of clonotypes with VDJdb favored anti-spike CD8 responses while missing private and CD4 specificities.

In regard to this clonotype: Its antigen is as yet unknown.

Sequenced material: whole blood. This chain links TRBV27 with TRBJ2-7; 8 bases align to TRBD1. The sequence was obtained from an adult who was a healthcare worker with PCR-confirmed SARS-CoV-2 infection or an uninfected control (not recorded which). CDR3 nucleotide sequence: TGTGCCAGCAGTTTACCCGGACAGGGCCCACCCTACGAGCAGTACTTC. Protein sequence: CASSLPGQGPPYEQYF.